The source of this T cell receptor (beta chain) is a study of CD8+CD57+ T cells in acquired aplastic anemia. This clonotype was detected many times. The germline V gene encodes CDR1 SGHVS and CDR2 FQNEAQ. Trimming cost V 3 bases and J 2 bases, with 13 bases left between them. This CDR3 has 16 residues. Genomic DNA was employed as the template in profiling TCR beta VDJ and CDR3. Each CDR3 protein gets one entry after TCRdb re-called the reads with MiXCR. The sample holds fewer than 200,000 distinct CDR3 sequences, under 75% seen once. The rearrangement joins TRBV7-8 to TRBJ2-2; possible D gene TRBD1, 5 bases. The TCR comes from a human donor in good health. Material: sorted CD4+, CD8+, or CD8+CD57+ T cells (not recorded which) from PBMCs. CDR3 protein: CASSFSGFVNTGELFF. The CDR3 DNA sequence: TGTGCCAGCAGCTTTTCAGGGTTCGTTAACACCGGGGAGCTGTTTTTT.